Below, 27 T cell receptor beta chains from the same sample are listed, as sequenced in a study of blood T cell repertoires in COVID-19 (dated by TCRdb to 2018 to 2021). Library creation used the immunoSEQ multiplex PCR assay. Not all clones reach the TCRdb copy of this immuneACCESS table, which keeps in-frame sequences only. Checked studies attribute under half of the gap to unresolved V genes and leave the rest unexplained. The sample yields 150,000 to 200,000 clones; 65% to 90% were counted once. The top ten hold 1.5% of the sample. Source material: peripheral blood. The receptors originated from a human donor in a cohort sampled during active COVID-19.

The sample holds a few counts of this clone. This CDR3 reads CAHQRQGNYGYTF. The CDR3, as DNA: TGTGCCCACCAGAGACAGGGGAACTATGGCTACACCTTC. The chain has TRBV28 and TRBJ1-2; TRBD1 aligns across 8 bases. V lost 11 bases to trimming and J lost 2 bases; unmatched junction nucleotides: 7. Germline loops: CDR1 MDHEN, CDR2 SYDVKM. The CDR3 is 13 amino acids.

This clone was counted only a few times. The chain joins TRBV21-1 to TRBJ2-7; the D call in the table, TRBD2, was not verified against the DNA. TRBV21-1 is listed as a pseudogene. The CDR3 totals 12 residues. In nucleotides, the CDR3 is TGTGCCAGCAGCAAAGGACTGTACGAGCAGTACTTC. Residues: CASSKGLYEQYF.

Written as DNA, the CDR3 is TGTGCCAGCAGCCTTAACTTGGGGGCCAACGTCCTGACTTTC. Its protein product is CASSLNLGANVLTF. The J gene is TRBJ2-6, the V gene TRBV7-9; D ambiguous. The V end lost 5 bases, the J end lost 4 bases, and 9 bases lay between the germline ends. This CDR3 is 14 amino acids long. Per the germline V gene, CDR1 is SEHNR and CDR2 is FQNEAQ (reference sequence).

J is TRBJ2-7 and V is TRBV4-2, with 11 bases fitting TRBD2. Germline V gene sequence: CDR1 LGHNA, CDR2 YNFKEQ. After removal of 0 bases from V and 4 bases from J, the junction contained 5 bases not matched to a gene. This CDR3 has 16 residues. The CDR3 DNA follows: TGTGCCAGCAGCCAAGATAAAACTAGCGGGAGTTACGAGCAGTACTTC. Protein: CASSQDKTSGSYEQYF.

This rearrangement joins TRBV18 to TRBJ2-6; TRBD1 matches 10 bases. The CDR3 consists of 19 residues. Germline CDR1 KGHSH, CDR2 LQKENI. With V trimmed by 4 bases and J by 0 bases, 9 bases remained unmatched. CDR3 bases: TGTGCCAGCTCACGGGCCGGGACAGGGGTGAGCTCTGGGGCCAACGTCCTGACTTTC. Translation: CASSRAGTGVSSGANVLTF.

This chain's CDR3 is CASGDRASHF. The CDR3 bases are TGTGCCAGCGGGGACAGGGCTTCTCATTTT. The V and J genes are TRBV6-5 and TRBJ1-5, with 9 positions matching TRBD1. With 8 bases clipped from V and 16 bases from J, the junction kept 6 bases outside the gene matches. This CDR3 is built from 10 residues. The germline V gene encodes CDR1 MNHEY and CDR2 SVGAGI.

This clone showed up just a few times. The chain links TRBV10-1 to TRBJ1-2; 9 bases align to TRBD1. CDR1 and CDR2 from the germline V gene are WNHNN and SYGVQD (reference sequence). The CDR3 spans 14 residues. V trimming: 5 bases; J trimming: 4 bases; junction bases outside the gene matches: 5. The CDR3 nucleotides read TGCGCCAGCAGTCCGGGACAGGGTTCCTATGGCTACACCTTC. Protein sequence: CASSPGQGSYGYTF.

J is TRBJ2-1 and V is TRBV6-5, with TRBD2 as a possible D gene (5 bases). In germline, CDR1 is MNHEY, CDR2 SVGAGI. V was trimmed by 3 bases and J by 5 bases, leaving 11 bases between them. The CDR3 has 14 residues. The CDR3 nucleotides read TGTGCCAGCAGTTATCTAAGAGGGAACAATGAGCAGTTCTTC. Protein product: CASSYLRGNNEQFF.

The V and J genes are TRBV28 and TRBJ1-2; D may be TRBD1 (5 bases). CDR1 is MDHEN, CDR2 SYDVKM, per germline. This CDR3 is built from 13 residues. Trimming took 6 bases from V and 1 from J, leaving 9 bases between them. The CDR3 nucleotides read TGTGCCAGCAGCCTACAGGTTAACTATGGCTACACCTTC. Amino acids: CASSLQVNYGYTF.

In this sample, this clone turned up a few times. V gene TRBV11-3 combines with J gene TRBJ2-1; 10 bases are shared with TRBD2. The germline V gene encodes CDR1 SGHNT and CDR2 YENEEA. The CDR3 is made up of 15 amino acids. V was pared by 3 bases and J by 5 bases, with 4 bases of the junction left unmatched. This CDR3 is CASSLVAGGNNEQFF. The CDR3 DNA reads TGTGCCAGCAGCTTGGTAGCGGGAGGAAACAATGAGCAGTTCTTC.

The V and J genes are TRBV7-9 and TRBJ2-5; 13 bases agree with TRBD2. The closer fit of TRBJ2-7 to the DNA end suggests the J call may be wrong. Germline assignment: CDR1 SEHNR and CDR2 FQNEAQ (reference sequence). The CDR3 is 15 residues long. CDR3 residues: CASSPGLAGLYEQYF. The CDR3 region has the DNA TGTGCCAGCAGCCCGGGACTAGCGGGACTCTACGAGCAGTACTTC.

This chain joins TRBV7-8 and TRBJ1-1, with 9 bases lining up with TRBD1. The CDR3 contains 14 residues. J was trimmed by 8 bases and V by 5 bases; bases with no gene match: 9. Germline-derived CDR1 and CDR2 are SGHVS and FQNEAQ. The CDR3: CASSTGTGWGEAFF. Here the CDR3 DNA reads TGTGCCAGCAGCACCGGGACAGGGTGGGGGGAAGCTTTCTTT. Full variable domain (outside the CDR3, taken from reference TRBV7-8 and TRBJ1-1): GAGVSQSPRYKVAKRGQDVALRCDPISGHVSLFWYQQALGQGPEFLTYFQNEAQLDKSGLPSDRFFAERPEGSVSTLKIQRTQQEDSAVYLCASSTGTGWGEAFFGQGTRLTVV.

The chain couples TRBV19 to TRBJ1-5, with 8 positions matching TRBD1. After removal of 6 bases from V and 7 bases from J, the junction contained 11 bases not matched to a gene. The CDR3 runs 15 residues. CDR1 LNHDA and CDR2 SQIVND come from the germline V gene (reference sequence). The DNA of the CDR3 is TGTGCCAGTAGGGATTACAGGGGGTCCGGGCAGCCCCAGCATTTT. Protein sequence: CASRDYRGSGQPQHF. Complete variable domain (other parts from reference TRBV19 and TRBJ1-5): DGGITQSPKYLFRKEGQNVTLSCEQNLNHDAMYWYRQDPGQGLRLIYYSQIVNDFQKGDIAEGYSVSREKKESFPLTVTSAQKNPTAFYLCASRDYRGSGQPQHFGDGTRLSIL.

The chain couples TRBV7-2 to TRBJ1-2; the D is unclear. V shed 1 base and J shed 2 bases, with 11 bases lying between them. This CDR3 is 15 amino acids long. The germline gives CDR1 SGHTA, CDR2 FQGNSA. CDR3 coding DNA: TGTGCCAGCAGCTTAGGTTTTCCGCGAAACTATGGCTACACCTTC. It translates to CASSLGFPRNYGYTF.

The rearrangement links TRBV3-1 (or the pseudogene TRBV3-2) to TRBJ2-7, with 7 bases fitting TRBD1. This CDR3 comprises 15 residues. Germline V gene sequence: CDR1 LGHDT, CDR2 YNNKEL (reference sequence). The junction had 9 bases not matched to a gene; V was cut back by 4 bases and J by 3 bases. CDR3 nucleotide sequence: TGTGCCAGCAGCCTTCGCGACAGGGTCAGCTACGAGCAGTACTTC. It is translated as CASSLRDRVSYEQYF.

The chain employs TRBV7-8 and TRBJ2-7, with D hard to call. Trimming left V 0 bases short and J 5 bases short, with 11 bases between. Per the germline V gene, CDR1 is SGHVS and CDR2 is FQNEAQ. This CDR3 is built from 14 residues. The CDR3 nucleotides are TGTGCCAGCAGCTTAGCGGGCGTGTCCCACGAGCAGTACTTC. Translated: CASSLAGVSHEQYF.

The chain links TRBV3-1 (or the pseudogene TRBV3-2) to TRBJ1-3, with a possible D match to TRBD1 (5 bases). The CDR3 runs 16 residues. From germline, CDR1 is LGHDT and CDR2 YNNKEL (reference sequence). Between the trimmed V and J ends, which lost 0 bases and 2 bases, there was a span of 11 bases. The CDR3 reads CASSQEQGGTGNTIYF. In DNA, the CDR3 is TGTGCCAGCAGCCAAGAGCAGGGTGGCACTGGAAACACCATATATTTT.

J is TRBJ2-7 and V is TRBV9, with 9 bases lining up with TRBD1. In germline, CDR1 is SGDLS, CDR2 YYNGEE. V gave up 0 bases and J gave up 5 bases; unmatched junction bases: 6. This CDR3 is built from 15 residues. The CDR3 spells CASSVATGQGNEQYF. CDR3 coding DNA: TGTGCCAGCAGCGTAGCTACCGGACAGGGGAACGAGCAGTACTTC.

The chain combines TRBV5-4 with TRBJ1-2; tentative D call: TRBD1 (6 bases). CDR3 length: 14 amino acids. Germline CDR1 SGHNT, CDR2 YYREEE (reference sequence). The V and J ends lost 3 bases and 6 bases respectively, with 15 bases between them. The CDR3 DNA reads TGTGCCAGCAGCTCGCGTAATCAGGGGCATGGCTACACCTTC. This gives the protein CASSSRNQGHGYTF.

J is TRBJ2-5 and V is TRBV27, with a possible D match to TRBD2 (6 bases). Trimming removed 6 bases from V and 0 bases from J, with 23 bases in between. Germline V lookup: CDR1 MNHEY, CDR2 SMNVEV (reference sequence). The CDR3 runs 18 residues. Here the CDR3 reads CASSPVTGRREYQETQYF. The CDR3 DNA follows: TGTGCCAGCAGCCCCGTAACCGGACGCCGGGAGTACCAAGAGACCCAGTACTTC.

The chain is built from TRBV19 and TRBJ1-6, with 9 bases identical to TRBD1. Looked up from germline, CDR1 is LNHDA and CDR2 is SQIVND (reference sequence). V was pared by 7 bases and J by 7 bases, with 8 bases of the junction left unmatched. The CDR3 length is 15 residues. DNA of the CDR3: TGTGCCAGTATTAATCAACAGGGGGCCAATTCACCCCTCCACTTT. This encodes CASINQQGANSPLHF. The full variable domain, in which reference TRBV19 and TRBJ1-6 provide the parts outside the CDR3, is DGGITQSPKYLFRKEGQNVTLSCEQNLNHDAMYWYRQDPGQGLRLIYYSQIVNDFQKGDIAEGYSVSREKKESFPLTVTSAQKNPTAFYLCASINQQGANSPLHFGNGTRLTVT.

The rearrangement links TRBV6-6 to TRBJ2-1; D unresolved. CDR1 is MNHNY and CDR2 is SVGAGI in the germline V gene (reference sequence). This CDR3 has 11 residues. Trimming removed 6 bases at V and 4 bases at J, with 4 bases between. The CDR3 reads CASSLYNEQFF. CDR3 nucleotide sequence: TGTGCCAGCAGCCTATACAATGAGCAGTTCTTC.

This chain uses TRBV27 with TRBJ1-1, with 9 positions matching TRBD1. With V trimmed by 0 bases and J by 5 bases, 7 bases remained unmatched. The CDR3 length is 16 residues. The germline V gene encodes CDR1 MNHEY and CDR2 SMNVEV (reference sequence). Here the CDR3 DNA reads TGTGCCAGCAGTTTATCGTCGACAGGGGGGGGAACTGAAGCTTTCTTT. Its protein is CASSLSSTGGGTEAFF.

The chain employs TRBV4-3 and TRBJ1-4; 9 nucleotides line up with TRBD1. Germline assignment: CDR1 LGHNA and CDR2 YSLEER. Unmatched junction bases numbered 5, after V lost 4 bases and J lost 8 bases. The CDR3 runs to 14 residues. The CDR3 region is CASSPGQGREKLFF. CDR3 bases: TGCGCCAGCAGCCCGGGACAGGGAAGGGAAAAACTGTTTTTT.

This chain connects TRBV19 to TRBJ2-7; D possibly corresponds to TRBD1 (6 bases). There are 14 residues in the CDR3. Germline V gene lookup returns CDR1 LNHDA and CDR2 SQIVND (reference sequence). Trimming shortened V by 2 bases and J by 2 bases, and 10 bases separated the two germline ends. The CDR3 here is CASSIRSGAYEQYF. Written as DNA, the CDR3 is TGTGCCAGTAGTATAAGGTCAGGGGCCTACGAGCAGTACTTC.

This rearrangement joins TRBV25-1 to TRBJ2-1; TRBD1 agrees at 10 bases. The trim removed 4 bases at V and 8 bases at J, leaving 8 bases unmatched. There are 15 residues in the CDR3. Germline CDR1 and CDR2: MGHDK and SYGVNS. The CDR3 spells CASSGGDRGFDEQFF. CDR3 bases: TGTGCCAGCAGTGGGGGGGACAGGGGATTCGATGAGCAGTTCTTC.

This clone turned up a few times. The DNA of the CDR3 is TGTGCCAGCAGTTTCCGAGGACAGGGGCCCTCCTACGAGCAGTACTTC. This translates into CASSFRGQGPSYEQYF. This sequence joins TRBV6-2 or TRBV6-3 and TRBJ2-7, with 9 nucleotides matching TRBD1. V lost 4 bases and J lost 0; bases outside the gene matches: 7. CDR1 and CDR2 from the germline V gene are MNHEY and SVGEGT. This CDR3 contains 16 residues.